This is a list of T cell receptor beta chains from one sample in a study of response to subunit inactivated influenza vaccine. From the RT-PCR reads, TCRdb called clonotypes with MiXCR, one entry per CDR3 protein. The sample lists around 170,000 distinct CDR3 sequences; around 11% were seen once. The specimen was CD8+ T cells sorted from PBMCs, collected around 2 years after vaccination. These TCRs come from a man between 50 and 75 years old who received an inactivated influenza vaccine. Each CDR3 is given with its conserved first and last residue.

cdr3_aa: CASSGFRSDTRYF
v_call: TRBV9
j_call: TRBJ2-3

cdr3_aa: CASSGPGDEQFF
v_call: TRBV5-1
j_call: TRBJ2-1

cdr3_aa: CASSLGVAGVGDTQYF
v_call: TRBV27
j_call: TRBJ2-3

cdr3_aa: CASSQNIGDGQPQHF
v_call: TRBV4-1
j_call: TRBJ1-5

cdr3_aa: CASSSSPGQRTGELFF
v_call: TRBV9
j_call: TRBJ2-2

cdr3_aa: CASSHSNTGELFF
v_call: TRBV12-3/TRBV12-4
j_call: TRBJ2-2

cdr3_aa: CASSSDRDGETQYF
v_call: TRBV28
j_call: TRBJ2-5

cdr3_aa: CASSLVDTGELFF
v_call: TRBV7-6
j_call: TRBJ2-2

cdr3_aa: CASSPWDPSGEKLFF
v_call: TRBV7-9
j_call: TRBJ1-4

cdr3_aa: CASRPGQANSPLHF
v_call: TRBV5-1
j_call: TRBJ1-6

cdr3_aa: CSHTREDESEAFF
v_call: TRBV29-1
j_call: TRBJ1-1

cdr3_aa: CAGSLGQESTEAFF
v_call: TRBV5-5
j_call: TRBJ1-1

cdr3_aa: CASSYSVTRESPLHF
v_call: TRBV6-5
j_call: TRBJ1-6

cdr3_aa: CASSWSGRSNEQFF
v_call: TRBV11-1
j_call: TRBJ2-1

cdr3_aa: CASSLGTGGTHADTQYF
v_call: TRBV5-6
j_call: TRBJ2-3

cdr3_aa: CATSDSGDEQFF
v_call: TRBV24-1
j_call: TRBJ2-1

cdr3_aa: CASSPYRGTEAFF
v_call: TRBV12-3/TRBV12-4
j_call: TRBJ1-1

cdr3_aa: CASSQEGSGGYNEQFF
v_call: TRBV4-2
j_call: TRBJ2-1

cdr3_aa: CASRDRGGAYNEQFF
v_call: TRBV4-1
j_call: TRBJ2-1

cdr3_aa: CASSQDLGSPYNEQFF
v_call: TRBV4-3
j_call: TRBJ2-1

cdr3_aa: CASSFWQNNYEQYF
v_call: TRBV5-1
j_call: TRBJ2-7

cdr3_aa: CAWSVSRGYTGELFF
v_call: TRBV30
j_call: TRBJ2-2

cdr3_aa: CASSSGFDRGGYNEQFF
v_call: TRBV5-1
j_call: TRBJ2-1

cdr3_aa: CASSLGQVPNTGELFF
v_call: TRBV5-1
j_call: TRBJ2-2

cdr3_aa: CASSLHVGSYSYEQYF
v_call: TRBV4-1
j_call: TRBJ2-7

cdr3_aa: CASSTLAGVSYEQYF
v_call: TRBV27
j_call: TRBJ2-7

cdr3_aa: CGSQVLNTEAFF
v_call: TRBV4-2
j_call: TRBJ1-1

cdr3_aa: CSVEDPEPRREVQETQYF
v_call: TRBV29-1
j_call: TRBJ2-5

cdr3_aa: CASSYLGLAGPSSYNEQFF
v_call: TRBV6-5
j_call: TRBJ2-1

cdr3_aa: CASSSLAGEGTDTQYF
v_call: TRBV27
j_call: TRBJ2-3

cdr3_aa: CASSEDGQGETNYGYTF
v_call: TRBV5-1
j_call: TRBJ1-2

cdr3_aa: CASSLATGALEAFF
v_call: TRBV6-5
j_call: TRBJ1-1

cdr3_aa: CASSYSPPALAKNIQYF
v_call: TRBV6-5
j_call: TRBJ2-4

cdr3_aa: CASSFIAETDTQYF
v_call: TRBV28
j_call: TRBJ2-3

cdr3_aa: CASSYQGASYGYTF
v_call: TRBV6-2/TRBV6-3
j_call: TRBJ1-2

cdr3_aa: CASSLFKGYNEQFF
v_call: TRBV5-6
j_call: TRBJ2-1

cdr3_aa: CATRGLAVDEQFF
v_call: TRBV24-1
j_call: TRBJ2-1

cdr3_aa: CASSARTDHYGYTF
v_call: TRBV7-9
j_call: TRBJ1-2